This section outlines one T cell receptor (beta chain) sequence together with its context. Its cognate antigen has yet to be identified. Base qualities were left out, and no much larger clone turns up one base away. The Quick-DNA Microprep Kit was used to extract genomic DNA from the sorted cells. Amplification of TCRbeta DNA was done with the immunoSEQ hsTCRbeta kit, following the protocol from the manufacturer. An Illumina MiSeq instrument was used to sequence the TCRbeta libraries. From the authors' description of their analysis: Following removal of out-of-frame sequences, around 2,300,000 distinct TCRbeta sequences were retained, with an average of about 70,000 per individual. Each individual was scored using the number of around 180 previously reported CMV-associated TCRbeta sequences that the individual carried and the total number of productive distinct TCRbeta sequences. A beta-binomial model was reimplemented in Python, and scikit-learn random forests with default parameters were trained on data from the US cohort. Classifier performance on the Belgian cohort was reported as the median AUC with percentile confidence intervals calculated over 10,000 bootstrap iterations. In TCRdb, the immuneACCESS table is reduced to in-frame sequences with V and J assigned. These tables do not hold every clone; where another copy was compared, an unresolved V gene accounts for under half, and the others remain unexplained. The DNA was the basis for D and trimming; V, J and clone size are from that table. Present in this sample are 50,000 to 75,000 clones, about 81% of which were seen just once. The ten largest clones capture 0.88% of the sample.

The germline V gene yields KGHSH for CDR1 and LQKENI for CDR2. From its cysteine to its phenylalanine, the CDR3 spans 13 amino acids. The CDR3 DNA has 39 bases and is translated from base 1. Trimming at the junction amounts to 0 bases on V and 7 bases on J, and the germline ends lie 7 bases apart. This sample was included in a study of memory CD4+ T cells and cytomegalovirus serostatus (dated by TCRdb to between 2018 and 2020). In the study overall: The cohort comprised 33 healthy Belgian adults, 9 CMV seropositive and around 24 CMV seronegative. CD4+ memory TCRbeta repertoires of a Belgian cohort with known cytomegalovirus serostatus were sequenced in order to replicate a published TCR-based CMV serostatus classifier.

General study outcomes and caveats: CMV serostatus prediction reached a median bootstrapped AUC of 0.95 with the original framework and 0.85 to 0.91 with a US-trained random forest. A median bootstrapped AUC of almost 0.96 with a 95% CI of 0.76-1.00 was achieved on the Belgian cohort by the original-framework classifier. Only CD4+CD45RO+ memory cells were sequenced, in contrast to the original study, in which naive and memory CD4+ and CD8+ populations were covered. The results were interpreted as suggesting that the CMV-associated TCR signature is mostly present in the CD4+ memory repertoire. Among the 150 or so previously reported CMV-associated TCRbeta sequences, approximately 70 showed up in the CD4+ memory repertoires, with each one found in between one and five individuals.

A FACSAria II was used to sort memory CD4+ T cells, defined as single viable CD3+CD4+CD8-CD45RO+ cells. CMV serostatus was assessed using a Roche Elecsys assay, by which serum IgG against CMV pp150, pp28, p38 and p52 was detected. After thawing, total CD4+ T cells were enriched by positive selection with CD4 magnetic microbeads. The samples came from a separate study whose specific focus was interrogating the CD4+ T cell memory repertoire. Peripheral blood mononuclear cells were isolated and cryopreserved according to standard operating procedures, and serum was kept at -80 degrees C. Staining used CD3-PerCP (BW264/56), CD4-APC (RPA-T4), CD45RO-PE (UCHT1) and CD8-Pacific Orange (3B5) antibodies, with Sytox blue excluding non-viable cells.

This sequence was found in an adult in good health and CMV-seronegative. Recombination connected TRBV18 to TRBJ1-3; too little of a D gene remains to name it. Input material: memory CD4+ T cells from blood. The nucleotides are TGTGCCAGCTCACCACCGGTGTCGAACACCATATATTTT. It encodes CASSPPVSNTIYF.